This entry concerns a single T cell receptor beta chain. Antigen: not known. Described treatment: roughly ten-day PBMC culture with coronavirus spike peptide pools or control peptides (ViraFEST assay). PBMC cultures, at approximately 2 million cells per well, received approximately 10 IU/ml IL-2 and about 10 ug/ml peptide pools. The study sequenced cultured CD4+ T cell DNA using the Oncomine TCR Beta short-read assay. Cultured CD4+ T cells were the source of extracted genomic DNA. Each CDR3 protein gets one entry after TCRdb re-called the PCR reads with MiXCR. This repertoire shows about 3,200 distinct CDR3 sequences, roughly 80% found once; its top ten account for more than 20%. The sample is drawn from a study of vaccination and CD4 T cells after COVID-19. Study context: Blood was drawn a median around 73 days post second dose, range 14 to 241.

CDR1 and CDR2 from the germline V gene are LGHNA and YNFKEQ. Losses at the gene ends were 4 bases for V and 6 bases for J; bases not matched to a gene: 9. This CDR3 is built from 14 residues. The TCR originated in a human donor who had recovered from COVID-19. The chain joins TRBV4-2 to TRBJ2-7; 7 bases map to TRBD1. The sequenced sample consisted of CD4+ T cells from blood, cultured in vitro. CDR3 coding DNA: TGTGCCAGCAGCCTGAGTGAGGGGGCGGGCGAGCAGTACTTC. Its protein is CASSLSEGAGEQYF.